This T cell receptor beta chain was documented in a study of technical replicates of blood from a few donors. The CDR3 is 15 residues long. CDR1 and CDR2 from the germline V gene are LNHNV and YYDKDF (reference sequence). Trimming pared 3 bases from V and 2 bases from J, leaving 12 bases between. Sequenced by immunoSEQ multiplex PCR; TCRdb stores in-frame clones only, minus some. Among fewer than 85,000 clones listed, 90% to 95% were seen once. The TCR was taken from a human donor in good health. The chain employs TRBV15 and TRBJ2-3; D remains unclear. The sample was T cells isolated from PBMCs. The CDR3 DNA sequence: TGTGCCACCAGCAGGCTAAGCGCTTTCACAGATACGCAGTATTTT. This sequence encodes CATSRLSAFTDTQYF.